The 2 T cell receptor beta chains presented below share a single source sample, sequenced in a study of T-cell memory formation after mild COVID-19. TCRdb independently ran MiXCR on the 5' RACE reads; one entry per CDR3 protein. The sample includes 350,000 or so distinct CDR3 sequences, under 25% of them seen just once. Specimen: PBMCs or a T cell subset sorted from them (not recorded which). Source of these receptors: an adult woman who had mild COVID-19 (a few samples of this study predate the infection). Cell type and time point are not known.

In this sample, this clonotype turned up a few times. V usage is TRBV24-1 and J usage is TRBJ1-1; a weak D match, TRBD1 (5 bases). CDR3 length: 13 amino acids. The germline CDR1 and CDR2 sequences are KGHDR and SFDVKD. Trimming removed 3 bases at V and 4 bases at J, with 8 bases between. CDR3 bases: TGTGCCACCAGTGATCCGGGGGGCACTGAAGCTTTCTTT. Protein: CATSDPGGTEAFF.

This clonotype was detected a few times. The chain joins TRBV6-6 to TRBJ2-1, with TRBD1 matching over 9 bases. From germline, CDR1 is MNHNY and CDR2 SVGAGI (reference sequence). This CDR3 comprises 16 residues. Germline trimming cut 4 bases from V and 4 bases from J; bases unmatched to any gene: 8. CDR3 DNA: TGTGCCAGCAGTTCGACCACAGGGGGCACTTACAATGAGCAGTTCTTC. Translating gives CASSSTTGGTYNEQFF.